Sequencing of this TCR beta chain was carried out in a study of cytomegalovirus exposure and HLA in healthy donors. Worth noting for this clone: Its antigen is unidentified.

V was pared by 3 bases and J by 0 bases, with 7 bases between. The CDR3 extends over 14 amino acids. Per germline, CDR1 SGHAT and CDR2 FQNNGV. PCR used 60 Vbeta primers and 13 Jbeta primers. TCRdb's table, derived via immunoSEQ multiplex PCR, lists solely in-frame clones and lacks some. The sample lists about 130,000 clones, approximately 10% occurring once. The study, taken as a whole, reports: Clonal expansion was found to be greater in HLA-associated TCR beta chains than in equally common others in a later analysis.

This sequence joins TRBV11-2 and TRBJ2-3; tentative D call: TRBD2 (5 bases). The sequenced sample consisted of PBMCs. The TCR comes from a woman between 18 and 30 years old in good health and CMV-seropositive. Here the CDR3 reads CASSFRTSTDTQYF. In DNA, the CDR3 is TGTGCCAGCAGCTTCCGGACTAGCACAGATACGCAGTATTTT.